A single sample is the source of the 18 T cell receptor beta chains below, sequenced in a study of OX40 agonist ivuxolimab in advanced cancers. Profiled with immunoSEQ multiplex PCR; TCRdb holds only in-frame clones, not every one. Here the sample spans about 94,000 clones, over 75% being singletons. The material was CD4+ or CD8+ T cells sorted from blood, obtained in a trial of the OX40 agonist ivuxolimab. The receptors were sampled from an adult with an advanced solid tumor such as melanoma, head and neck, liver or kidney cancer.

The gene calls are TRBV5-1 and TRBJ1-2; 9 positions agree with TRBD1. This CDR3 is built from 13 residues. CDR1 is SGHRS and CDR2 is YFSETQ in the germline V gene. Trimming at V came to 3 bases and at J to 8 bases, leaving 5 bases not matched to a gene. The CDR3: CASSWTGAKGYTF. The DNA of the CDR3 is TGCGCCAGCAGCTGGACAGGGGCCAAAGGCTACACCTTC.

In nucleotides, the CDR3 is TGTGCCAGCAGTCGGGACTTAAACTATGGCTACACCTTC. Amino acids: CASSRDLNYGYTF. J is TRBJ1-2 and V is TRBV2, with a weak D call TRBD1 (5 bases). V lost 5 bases, J lost 2 bases, and 9 bases lay in between. The CDR3 has 13 residues. CDR1 SNHLY and CDR2 FYNNEI come from the germline V gene.

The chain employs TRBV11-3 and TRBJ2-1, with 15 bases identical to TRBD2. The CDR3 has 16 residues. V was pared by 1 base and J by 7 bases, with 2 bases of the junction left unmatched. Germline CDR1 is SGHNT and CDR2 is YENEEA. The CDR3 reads CASSLAGTSGGNEQFF. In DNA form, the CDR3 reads TGTGCCAGCAGCTTAGCGGGGACTAGCGGGGGGAATGAGCAGTTCTTC.

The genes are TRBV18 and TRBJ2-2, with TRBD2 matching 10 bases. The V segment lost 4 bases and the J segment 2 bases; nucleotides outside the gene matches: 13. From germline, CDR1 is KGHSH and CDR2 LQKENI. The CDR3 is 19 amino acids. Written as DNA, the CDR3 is TGTGCCAGCTCACTCTTCTCCCTAGCGGGGGTTCAAAACACCGGGGAGCTGTTTTTT. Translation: CASSLFSLAGVQNTGELFF.

The CDR3 spells CASSLSLGGDQPQHF. The CDR3 nucleotides are TGTGCCAGTAGTCTTAGCCTCGGAGGAGATCAGCCCCAGCATTTT. The chain employs TRBV19 and TRBJ1-5; D not resolved. Germline lookup yields CDR1 LNHDA and CDR2 SQIVND (reference sequence). V was trimmed by 5 bases and J by 5 bases, leaving 16 bases between them. The CDR3 is 15 amino acids.

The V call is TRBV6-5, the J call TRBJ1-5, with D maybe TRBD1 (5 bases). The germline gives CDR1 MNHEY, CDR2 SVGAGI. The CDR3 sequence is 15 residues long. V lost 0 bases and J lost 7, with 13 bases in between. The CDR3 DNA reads TGTGCCAGCAGTTACTCGGGCAGGGCGGGGCAGCCCCAGCATTTT. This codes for CASSYSGRAGQPQHF.

Here the CDR3 reads CASSSGLAGGPTKQYF. CDR3 DNA sequence: TGTGCCAGCAGCTCCGGACTAGCGGGGGGACCTACGAAGCAGTACTTC. This rearrangement joins TRBV7-2 to TRBJ2-7; TRBD2 matches at 14 bases. The V gene's germline CDR1 is SGHTA and CDR2 FQGNSA. The CDR3 covers 16 residues. The V and J ends lost 4 bases and 8 bases, in that order; junction bases with no gene match: 10.

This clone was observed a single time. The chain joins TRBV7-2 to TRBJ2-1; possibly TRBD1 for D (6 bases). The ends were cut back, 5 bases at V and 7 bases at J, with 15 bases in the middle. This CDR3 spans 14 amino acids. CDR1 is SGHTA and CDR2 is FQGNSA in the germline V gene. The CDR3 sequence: CASSKGNTGNEQFF. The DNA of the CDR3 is TGTGCCAGCAGCAAAGGCAATACAGGGAATGAGCAGTTCTTC.

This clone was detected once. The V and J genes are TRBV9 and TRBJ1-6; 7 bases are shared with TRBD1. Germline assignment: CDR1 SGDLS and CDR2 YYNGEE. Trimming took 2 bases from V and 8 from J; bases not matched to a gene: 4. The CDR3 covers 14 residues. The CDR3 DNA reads TGTGCCAGCAGCGTCACAGGGGAGTATTCACCCCTCCACTTT. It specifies CASSVTGEYSPLHF.

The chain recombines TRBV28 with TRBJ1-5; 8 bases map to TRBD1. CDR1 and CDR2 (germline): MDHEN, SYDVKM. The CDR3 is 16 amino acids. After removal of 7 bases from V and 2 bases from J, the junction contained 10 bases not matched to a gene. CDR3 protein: CASTEQGVVRNQPQHF. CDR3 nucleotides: TGTGCCAGCACGGAACAGGGGGTGGTTCGCAATCAGCCCCAGCATTTT.

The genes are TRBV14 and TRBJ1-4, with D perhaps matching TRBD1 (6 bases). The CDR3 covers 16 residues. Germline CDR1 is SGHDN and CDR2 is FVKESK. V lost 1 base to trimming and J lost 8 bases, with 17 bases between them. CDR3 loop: CASSQARTGLGEKLFF. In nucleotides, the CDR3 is TGTGCCAGCAGCCAAGCCCGCACAGGGTTAGGGGAAAAACTGTTTTTT.

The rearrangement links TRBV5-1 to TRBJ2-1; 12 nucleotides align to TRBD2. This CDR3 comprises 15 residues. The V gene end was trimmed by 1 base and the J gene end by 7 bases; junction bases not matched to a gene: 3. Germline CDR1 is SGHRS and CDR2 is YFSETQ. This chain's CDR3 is CASSLRLAGDNEQFF. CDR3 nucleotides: TGCGCCAGCAGCTTGAGACTAGCGGGGGATAATGAGCAGTTCTTC.

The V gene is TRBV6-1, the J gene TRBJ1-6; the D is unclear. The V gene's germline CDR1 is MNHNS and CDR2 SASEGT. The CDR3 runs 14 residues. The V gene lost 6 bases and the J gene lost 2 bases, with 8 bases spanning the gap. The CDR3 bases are TGTGCCAGCAGGCCCAGGCCCTATAATTCACCCCTCCACTTT. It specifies CASRPRPYNSPLHF.

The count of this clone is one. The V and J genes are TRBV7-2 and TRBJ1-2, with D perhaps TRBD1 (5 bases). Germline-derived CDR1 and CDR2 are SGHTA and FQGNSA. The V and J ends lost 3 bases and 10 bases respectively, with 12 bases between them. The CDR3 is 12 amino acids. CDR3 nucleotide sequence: TGTGCCAGCAGCTTGCCAGGGCCAGACTACACCTTC. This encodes CASSLPGPDYTF.

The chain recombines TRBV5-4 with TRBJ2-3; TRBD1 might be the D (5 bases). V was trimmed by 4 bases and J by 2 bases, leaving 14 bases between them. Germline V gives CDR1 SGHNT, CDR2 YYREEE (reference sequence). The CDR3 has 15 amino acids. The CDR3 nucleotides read TGTGCCAGCAGCCGGGCGGCAGGGTACACAGATACGCAGTATTTT. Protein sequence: CASSRAAGYTDTQYF.

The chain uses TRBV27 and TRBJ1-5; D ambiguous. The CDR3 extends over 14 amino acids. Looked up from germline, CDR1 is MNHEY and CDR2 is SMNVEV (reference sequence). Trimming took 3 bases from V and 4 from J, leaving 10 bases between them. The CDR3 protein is CASSFGGSNQPQHF. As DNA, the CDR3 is TGTGCCAGCAGTTTCGGTGGGAGTAATCAGCCCCAGCATTTT.

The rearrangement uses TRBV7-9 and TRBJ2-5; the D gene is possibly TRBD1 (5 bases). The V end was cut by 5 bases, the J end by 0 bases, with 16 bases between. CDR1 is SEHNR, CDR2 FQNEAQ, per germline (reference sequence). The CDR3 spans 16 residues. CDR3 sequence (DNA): TGTGCCAGCAGCCCAGAAGGGGCGTCGTACCAAGAGACCCAGTACTTC. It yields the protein CASSPEGASYQETQYF.

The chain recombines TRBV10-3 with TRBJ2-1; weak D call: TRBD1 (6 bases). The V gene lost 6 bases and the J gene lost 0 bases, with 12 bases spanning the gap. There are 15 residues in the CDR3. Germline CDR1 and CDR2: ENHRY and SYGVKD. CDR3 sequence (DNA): TGTGCCATCAGCCTGGACAGCCCCTCCTACAATGAGCAGTTCTTC. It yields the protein CAISLDSPSYNEQFF.